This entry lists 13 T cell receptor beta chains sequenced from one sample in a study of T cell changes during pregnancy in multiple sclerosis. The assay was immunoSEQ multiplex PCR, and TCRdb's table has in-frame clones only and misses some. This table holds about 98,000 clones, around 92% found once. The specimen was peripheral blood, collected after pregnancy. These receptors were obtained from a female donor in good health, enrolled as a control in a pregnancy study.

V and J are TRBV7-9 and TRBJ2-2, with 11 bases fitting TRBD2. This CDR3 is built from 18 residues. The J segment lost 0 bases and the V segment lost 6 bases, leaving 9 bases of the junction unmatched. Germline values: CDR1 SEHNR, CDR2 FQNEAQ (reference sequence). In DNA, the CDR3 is TGTGCCAGCAGTTCGGGGACTAGCGGAGTGACGAACACCGGGGAGCTGTTTTTT. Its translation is CASSSGTSGVTNTGELFF.

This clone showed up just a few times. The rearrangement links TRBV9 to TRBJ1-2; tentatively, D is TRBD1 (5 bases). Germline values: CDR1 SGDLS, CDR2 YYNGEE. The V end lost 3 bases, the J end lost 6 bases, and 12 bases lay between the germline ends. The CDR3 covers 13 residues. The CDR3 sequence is CASSGAGRDGYTF. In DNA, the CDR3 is TGTGCCAGCAGCGGCGCAGGGAGGGATGGCTACACCTTC.

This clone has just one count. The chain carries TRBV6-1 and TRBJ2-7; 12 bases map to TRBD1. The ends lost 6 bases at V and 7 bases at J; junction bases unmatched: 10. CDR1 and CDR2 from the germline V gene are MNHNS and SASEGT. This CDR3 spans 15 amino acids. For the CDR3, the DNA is TGTGCCAGCAGCGCCACCGGGACAGGGGGCGAGGAGCAGTACTTC. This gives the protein CASSATGTGGEEQYF.

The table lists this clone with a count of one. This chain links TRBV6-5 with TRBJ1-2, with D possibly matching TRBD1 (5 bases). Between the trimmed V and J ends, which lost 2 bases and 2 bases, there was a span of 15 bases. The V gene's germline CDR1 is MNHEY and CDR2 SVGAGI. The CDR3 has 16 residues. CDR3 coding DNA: TGTGCCAGCAGTTACCGGACGGCGGGGGACAACTATGGCTACACCTTC. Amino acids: CASSYRTAGDNYGYTF.

The DNA for the CDR3 is TGTGCCAGCAGCTTAAGTGGGGGGGCCGGAGAGACCCAGTACTTC. Translating gives CASSLSGGAGETQYF. The V gene is TRBV7-2, the J gene TRBJ2-5; a possible D gene is TRBD2 (7 bases). V lost 2 bases and J 4 bases, leaving 14 bases between the germline ends. The germline gives CDR1 SGHTA, CDR2 FQGNSA. CDR3 length: 15 amino acids.

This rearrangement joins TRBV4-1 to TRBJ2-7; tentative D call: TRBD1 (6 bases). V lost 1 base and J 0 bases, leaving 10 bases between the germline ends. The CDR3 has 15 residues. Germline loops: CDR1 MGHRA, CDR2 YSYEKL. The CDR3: CASSQGQASSYEQYF. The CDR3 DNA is TGCGCCAGCAGCCAAGGACAGGCTAGCTCCTACGAGCAGTACTTC.

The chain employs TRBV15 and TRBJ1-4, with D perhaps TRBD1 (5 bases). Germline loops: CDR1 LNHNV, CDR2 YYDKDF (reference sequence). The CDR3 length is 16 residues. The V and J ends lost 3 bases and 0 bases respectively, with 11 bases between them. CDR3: CATSRLGGSTNEKLFF. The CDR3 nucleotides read TGTGCCACCAGCAGGTTGGGGGGTTCAACTAATGAAAAACTGTTTTTT.

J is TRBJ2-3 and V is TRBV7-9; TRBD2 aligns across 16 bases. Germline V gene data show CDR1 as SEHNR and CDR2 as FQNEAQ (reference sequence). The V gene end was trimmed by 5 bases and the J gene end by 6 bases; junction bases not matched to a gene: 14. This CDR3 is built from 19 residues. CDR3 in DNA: TGTGCCAGCAGCACGGTTCCCGGGACTAGCGGGAGGGCCGAGGATACGCAGTATTTT. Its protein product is CASSTVPGTSGRAEDTQYF.

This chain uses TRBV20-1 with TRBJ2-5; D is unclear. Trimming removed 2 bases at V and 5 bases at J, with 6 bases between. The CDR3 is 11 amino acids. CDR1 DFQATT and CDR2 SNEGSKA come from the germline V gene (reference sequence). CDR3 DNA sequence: TGCAGTGCTAGATACATCGAGACCCAGTACTTC. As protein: CSARYIETQYF.

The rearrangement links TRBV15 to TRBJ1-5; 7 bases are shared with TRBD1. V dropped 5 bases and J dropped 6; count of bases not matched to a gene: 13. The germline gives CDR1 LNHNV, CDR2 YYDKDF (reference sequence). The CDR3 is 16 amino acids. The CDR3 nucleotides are TGTGCCACCAGCGGCCGGACCGGGACAGAATCTCAGCCCCAGCATTTT. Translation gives CATSGRTGTESQPQHF.

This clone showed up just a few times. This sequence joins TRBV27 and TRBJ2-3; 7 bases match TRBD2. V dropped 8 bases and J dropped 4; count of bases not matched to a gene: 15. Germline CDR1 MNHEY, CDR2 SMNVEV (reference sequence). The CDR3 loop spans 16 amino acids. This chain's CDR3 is CASARLAGGAADTQYF. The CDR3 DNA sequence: TGTGCCAGCGCCAGACTAGCAGGAGGGGCGGCAGATACGCAGTATTTT.

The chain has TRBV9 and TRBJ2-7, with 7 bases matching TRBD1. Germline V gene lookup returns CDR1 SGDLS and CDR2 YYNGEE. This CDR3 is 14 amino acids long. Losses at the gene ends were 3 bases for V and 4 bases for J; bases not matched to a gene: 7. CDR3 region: CASSGPGQWYEQYF. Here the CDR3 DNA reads TGTGCCAGCAGCGGACCGGGACAGTGGTACGAGCAGTACTTC. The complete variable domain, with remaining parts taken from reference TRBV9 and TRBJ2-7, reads DSGVTQTPKHLITATGQRVTLRCSPRSGDLSVYWYQQSLDQGLQFLIQYYNGEERAKGNILERFSAQQFPDLHSELNLSSLELGDSALYFCASSGPGQWYEQYFGPGTRLTVT.

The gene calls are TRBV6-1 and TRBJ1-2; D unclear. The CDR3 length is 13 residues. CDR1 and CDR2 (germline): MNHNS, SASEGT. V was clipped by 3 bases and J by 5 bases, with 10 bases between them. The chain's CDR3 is CASSERWLYGYTF. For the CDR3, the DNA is TGTGCCAGCAGTGAGAGGTGGCTTTATGGCTACACCTTC.